A selection of T cell receptor beta chains follows, all from one sample in a study of control samples from healthy donors and cancer patients. TCRdb's copy holds only in-frame clones and misses some; the assay was immunoSEQ multiplex PCR. The table records more than 120,000 clones, 91% of them present only once. Material: blood. The receptors originated from a young man in good health. CDR3s include the opening cysteine and the closing phenylalanine or tryptophan. The D gene is left open where the match is weak. Clone sizes are given selectively: once, few, many, or a class where the clone is expanded.

clone_size,d_call,v_call,j_call,cdr3_aa,cdr3_nt
NA,TRBD2,TRBV5-1,TRBJ2-1,CASSPQTSGGYNEQFF,TGCGCCAGCAGCCCACAAACTAGCGGGGGTTACAATGAGCAGTTCTTC
NA,NA,TRBV4-1,TRBJ1-2,CASSQVGTVDGYTF,TGCGCCAGCAGCCAAGTCGGCACAGTTGATGGCTACACCTTC
NA,NA,TRBV2,TRBJ1-5,CASTGRGQPQHF,TGTGCCAGCACCGGCAGGGGTCAGCCCCAGCATTTT
NA,NA,TRBV30,TRBJ1-1,CAWTNDRNTEAFF,TGTGCCTGGACCAACGACAGGAACACTGAAGCTTTCTTT
NA,NA,TRBV27,TRBJ1-4,CASSFLGTPNEKLFF,TGTGCCAGCAGTTTCCTCGGGACACCTAATGAAAAACTGTTTTTT
NA,NA,TRBV28,TRBJ1-2,CASRTSSNAYGYTF,TGTGCCAGCAGGACCTCTTCGAACGCCTATGGCTACACCTTC
NA,NA,TRBV4-1,TRBJ1-2,CASSQYWRGYYGYTF,TGCGCCAGCAGCCAATATTGGAGGGGGTACTATGGCTACACCTTC
once,NA,TRBV2,TRBJ2-7,CASSEARLATKQYF,TGTGCCAGCAGTGAGGCACGGTTAGCTACGAAGCAGTACTTC
NA,NA,TRBV2,TRBJ1-5,CASSTGRANQPQHF,TGTGCCAGCAGTACGGGCAGGGCCAATCAGCCCCAGCATTTT
NA,NA,TRBV7-9,TRBJ2-1,CASSPLTASNINEQFF,TGTGCCAGCAGCCCCCTGACAGCCTCTAATATCAATGAGCAGTTCTTC
once,TRBD2,TRBV3-1/TRBV3-2,TRBJ2-3,CASSQVLAGGDTQYF,TGTGCCAGCAGCCAAGTCCTAGCGGGGGGGGATACGCAGTATTTT
NA,TRBD1,TRBV2,TRBJ1-2,CASNPRDRVDGYTF,TGTGCCAGCAACCCCCGGGACAGGGTGGATGGCTACACCTTC
once,TRBD1,TRBV5-1,TRBJ1-4,CASSLVGGDGNEKLFF,TGCGCCAGCAGCTTGGTAGGGGGCGACGGTAATGAAAAACTGTTTTTT
NA,TRBD1,TRBV24-1,TRBJ1-5,CATSDSQGPMGSNQPQHF,TGTGCCACCAGTGATTCACAGGGGCCCATGGGGAGCAATCAGCCCCAGCATTTT
NA,NA,TRBV27,TRBJ1-4,CASSSAVANEKLFF,TGTGCCAGCAGTTCCGCCGTCGCTAATGAAAAACTGTTTTTT
once,TRBD1,TRBV10-3,TRBJ1-1,CAISSERQGMNTEAFF,TGTGCCATTTCCTCAGAAAGACAGGGAATGAACACTGAAGCTTTCTTT
NA,TRBD2,TRBV5-1,TRBJ2-1,CASIRTSGGYNEQFF,TGCGCCAGCATCAGGACTAGCGGGGGTTACAATGAGCAGTTCTTC
NA,TRBD1,TRBV18,TRBJ2-3,CASNERPDDRVGDTQYF,TGTGCCAGCAATGAACGACCTGACGACAGGGTAGGAGATACGCAGTATTTT
NA,NA,TRBV6-1,TRBJ1-1,CASSEDRAGAFF,TGTGCCAGCAGTGAAGACAGGGCCGGAGCTTTCTTT
NA,NA,TRBV18,TRBJ1-3,CASSSSGQPGNTIYF,TGTGCCAGCTCATCCTCGGGCCAGCCCGGAAACACCATATATTTT
NA,TRBD1,TRBV6-1,TRBJ2-1,CASSEAPPDRGLYNEQFF,TGTGCCAGCAGTGAAGCTCCCCCGGACAGGGGACTCTACAATGAGCAGTTCTTC
NA,TRBD1,TRBV5-6,TRBJ1-5,CASSLGTGQGTNQPQHF,TGTGCCAGCAGCTTGGGGACCGGACAGGGAACAAATCAGCCCCAGCATTTT
NA,NA,TRBV2,TRBJ1-4,CASTLGEKLFF,TGTGCCAGTACTTTAGGTGAAAAACTGTTTTTT
NA,NA,TRBV5-1,TRBJ1-5,CASSLGYRDNQPQHF,TGCGCCAGCAGCTTGGGTTACAGGGACAATCAGCCCCAGCATTTT
NA,TRBD2,TRBV27,TRBJ2-7,CASSVSSGGYYEQYF,TGTGCCAGCAGTGTATCTAGCGGGGGGTACTACGAGCAGTACTTC
NA,NA,TRBV27,TRBJ2-1,CASSFSYNEQFF,TGTGCCAGCAGTTTCTCCTACAATGAGCAGTTCTTC
NA,NA,TRBV3-1/TRBV3-2,TRBJ1-1,CASSQGGIQNTEAFF,TGTGCCAGCAGCCAGGGTGGGATTCAGAACACTGAAGCTTTCTTT
once,NA,TRBV14,TRBJ1-6,CASSVTGPTGPLHF,TGTGCCAGCAGCGTAACAGGGCCCACGGGGCCCCTCCACTTT
few,NA,TRBV19,TRBJ1-2,CASSILSGVDGYTF,TGTGCCAGTAGTATACTTTCTGGAGTAGATGGCTACACCTTC
NA,TRBD1,TRBV7-2,TRBJ1-4,CASSPGTGNEKLFF,TGTGCCAGCAGTCCCGGGACAGGGAACGAAAAACTGTTTTTT
NA,NA,TRBV6-4,TRBJ1-5,CASSTFGGAGQPQHF,TGTGCCAGCAGTACTTTCGGGGGCGCGGGTCAGCCCCAGCATTTT
NA,TRBD1,TRBV6-5,TRBJ1-1,CAGSYSGTGGDEAFF,TGTGCCGGCAGTTACTCGGGGACAGGGGGCGATGAAGCTTTCTTT
NA,NA,TRBV30,TRBJ1-1,CAWSNRLRNTEAFF,TGTGCCTGGAGTAACAGGTTGCGGAACACTGAAGCTTTCTTT
NA,NA,TRBV27,TRBJ1-5,CASSRKGDGNQPQHF,TGTGCCAGCAGTCGTAAGGGGGATGGCAATCAGCCCCAGCATTTT
NA,NA,TRBV5-1,TRBJ1-2,CASSLTAQQPPGYTF,TGCGCCAGCAGCTTGACGGCTCAACAACCTCCGGGCTACACCTTC
NA,TRBD2,TRBV27,TRBJ2-1,CASSSQVGGGQFF,TGTGCCAGCAGCTCTCAAGTAGGCGGGGGGCAGTTCTTC
once,NA,TRBV14,TRBJ2-4,CASSQDIMDSPIAKNIQYF,TGTGCCAGCAGCCAAGATATTATGGACAGCCCTATAGCCAAAAACATTCAGTACTTC
NA,NA,TRBV10-1,TRBJ2-1,CASSELPYNEQFF,TGCGCCAGCAGTGAACTACCCTACAATGAGCAGTTCTTC
NA,NA,TRBV7-6,TRBJ1-2,CASSSQPGLFNYGYTF,TGTGCCAGCAGCTCCCAACCGGGACTGTTTAACTATGGCTACACCTTC
NA,NA,TRBV14,TRBJ1-1,CASSQVDSLLINTEAFF,TGTGCCAGCAGCCAAGTGGACAGCCTCCTGATAAACACTGAAGCTTTCTTT
NA,TRBD2,TRBV28,TRBJ2-4,CASSQGLAGVLAKNIQYF,TGTGCCAGCAGCCAAGGACTAGCGGGGGTCCTAGCCAAAAACATTCAGTACTTC
once,TRBD2,TRBV19,TRBJ2-3,CASTLAGGTDTQYF,TGTGCCAGCACACTAGCGGGGGGCACAGATACGCAGTATTTT
NA,NA,TRBV28,TRBJ2-7,CASSHIPSGPRPYEQYF,TGTGCCAGCAGTCATATTCCTAGTGGACCAAGGCCCTACGAGCAGTACTTC
NA,NA,TRBV28,TRBJ2-7,CASRSMGMIQGGEQYF,TGTGCCAGCAGAAGCATGGGGATGATACAGGGGGGGGAGCAGTACTTC
few,NA,TRBV11-2,TRBJ1-1,CASSLTGVTEAFF,TGTGCCAGCAGCTTAACTGGCGTAACTGAAGCTTTCTTT